Given below is one T cell receptor (beta chain) in context. This entry is derived from a study of human T cells and chemical hapten exposure. The CDR3 has 14 residues. The ends were cut back, 0 bases at V and 1 base at J, with 6 bases in the middle. The germline V gene encodes CDR1 KGHSH and CDR2 LQKENI. Time point reported: pre-sensitization, week 0. The sample's treatment: therapeutic diphenylcyclopropenone sensitization with weekly scalp DPC. In TCRdb, the RACE reads were re-called with MiXCR into one record per CDR3 protein. The sample holds about 290,000 distinct CDR3 sequences; around 7% are singletons and the top ten take roughly 1.2%.

This clonotype originated in a man between 18 and 29 years old with alopecia areata. Some clones in this sample may be carry-over from other donors' samples. The sample here was whole blood, taken in connection with sensitization to the hapten diphenylcyclopropenone (DPC). The rearrangement uses TRBV18 and TRBJ1-2; D is unclear. The CDR3 loop is CASSPPGDNYGYTF. DNA of the CDR3: TGTGCCAGCTCACCACCCGGAGATAACTATGGCTACACCTTC.